This T cell receptor beta chain was sequenced in a study of T cells after yellow fever vaccination (dated by TCRdb to between 2018 and 2021). Describing the broader study: The SMART-Seq v4 Ultra Low Input RNA kit was used to prepare libraries from fractions with low cell numbers. To follow T-cell clones before and after primary and booster YFV17D yellow fever vaccination, bulk TCR alpha and beta repertoires were sequenced over time. Two healthy male donors, one aged 18 to 30 and one aged 30 to 40 years, made up the cohort. Blood was collected at multiple timepoints before and after primary and secondary immunization, and bulk PBMC replicates and cell subsets were isolated. Broader findings and caveats from the paper: A small share of clonotypes was detected in both CD4 and CD8 compartments, with the overlap likely arising from convergent recombination. The study included only two donors, which limits how far the findings can be generalized. After the booster, most of the clones that had expanded following primary vaccination were detected again (roughly 97% of CD4 and around 88% of CD8), which suggests that memory was broadly maintained. FACS-sorted repertoires could contain abundant contaminating clonotypes from the bulk population, so computational filtering was required. The secondary T-cell response was weaker than the primary response but faster, peaking on day 5 instead of day 15.

The treatment or condition label of this sample denotes: live attenuated yellow fever vaccine strain. A standard Ficoll-Paque protocol was used to isolate PBMCs from peripheral blood. Dynabeads CD4 and CD8 positive selection kits were used to isolate the CD4 and CD8 T-cell fractions. TriZol was used to extract RNA from bulk PBMCs, CD4 and CD8 fractions, and dextramer-positive and dextramer-negative fractions. This clonotype was recorded a few times. Its antigen specificity is not known. Base qualities are missing; no much larger clone stands one base away. This sample was sequenced with an Illumina NovaSeq 6000. TCR cDNA was synthesized by 5'RACE template switching, through which a universal primer site and unique molecular identifiers were introduced. Priming of cDNA synthesis was performed from both the TCR alpha and TCR beta constant segments. Library amplification used two PCR steps, and the second PCR step added sample barcodes and sequencing adapters. Sequencing of libraries was done on Illumina HiSeq 2500 (2x100 bp) or NovaSeq (2x150 bp). On the authors' methods: Reads were demultiplexed and collapsed into UMI consensus sequences with MIGEC, and V(D)J alignment was performed with MiXCR. Vaccine-responding clonotypes were defined with edgeR using replicate PBMC samples, requiring FDR below 0.01 and a log2 fold change above 5 up to day 15. Bulk clonotypes were assigned CD4 or CD8 identity according to which sequenced CD4 or CD8 repertoire held them at higher abundance. Starting from the raw public reads, TCRdb applied fastp trimming at Q25, assembled clones with MiXCR and retained in-frame beta chains. Records with the same CDR3 protein are collapsed into one entry carrying the most frequent genes and DNA. The V and J calls shown here were made by TCRdb, not taken from the authors' results. The sample table holds some 120,000 distinct CDR3 sequences, of which over 12% were seen once. More than 40% of the sample is held by the ten biggest clonotypes.

The germline V gene specifies MNHEY as CDR1 and SVGEGT as CDR2. V loses 0 bases, J loses 5 bases, and the germline ends lie 4 bases apart. The cysteine opens and the phenylalanine closes a CDR3 of 12 amino acids. Here the CDR3 DNA is all that survives: 36 bases in frame from base 1. This receptor chain uses TRBV6-2 or TRBV6-3 and TRBJ2-5; the D gene cannot be resolved reliably. This clonotype originated in a man younger than 30 who received the YFV17D yellow fever vaccine. The sample here was CD8+ T cells sorted from PBMCs, taken 5 days after the yellow fever booster vaccination. CDR3 protein: CASSYSVETQYF. At the DNA level, the sequence is TGTGCCAGCAGTTACTCGGTTGAGACCCAGTACTTC.